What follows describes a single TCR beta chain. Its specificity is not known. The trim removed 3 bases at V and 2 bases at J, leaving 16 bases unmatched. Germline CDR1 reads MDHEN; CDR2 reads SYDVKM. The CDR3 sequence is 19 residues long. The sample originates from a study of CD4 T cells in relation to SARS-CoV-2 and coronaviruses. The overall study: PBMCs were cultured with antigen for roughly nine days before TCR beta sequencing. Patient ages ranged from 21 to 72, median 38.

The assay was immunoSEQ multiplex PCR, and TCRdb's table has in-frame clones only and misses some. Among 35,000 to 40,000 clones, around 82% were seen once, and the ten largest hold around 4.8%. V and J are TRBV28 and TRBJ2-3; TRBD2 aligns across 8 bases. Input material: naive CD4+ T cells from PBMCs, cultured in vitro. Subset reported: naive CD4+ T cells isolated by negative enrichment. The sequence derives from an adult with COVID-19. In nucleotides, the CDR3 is TGTGCCAGCAGTTTCAACCTTGACCCGACTAGCGAGGACACAGATACGCAGTATTTT. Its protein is CASSFNLDPTSEDTDTQYF.